What follows are 9 T cell receptor beta chains derived from one specimen sequenced in a study of T cell responses to AZD1222 COVID-19 vaccine. The data were produced by immunoSEQ multiplex PCR, yet TCRdb's version contains in-frame clones alone and is incomplete. This sample has about 100,000 clones, with roughly nine tenths found just once. The sample consisted of peripheral blood, taken on day 0 of AZD1222 vaccination. The source is an adult in good health.

This chain joins TRBV28 and TRBJ2-3; maybe TRBD2 (6 bases). Germline assignment: CDR1 MDHEN and CDR2 SYDVKM. Trimming removed 3 bases from V and 2 bases from J, with 12 bases in between. There are 15 residues in the CDR3. The CDR3, as DNA: TGTGCCAGCAGTTTCACTGGCGGGAACACAGATACGCAGTATTTT. It encodes CASSFTGGNTDTQYF.

The rearrangement links TRBV10-1 to TRBJ2-2, with no clear D. V was trimmed by 6 bases and J by 5 bases, leaving 7 bases between them. Germline assignment: CDR1 WNHNN and CDR2 SYGVQD (reference sequence). This CDR3 is built from 12 residues. The CDR3 loop is CASSESTGELFF. CDR3 in DNA: TGCGCCAGCAGCGAAAGTACCGGGGAGCTGTTTTTT.

This clone came up a few times. This chain joins TRBV5-1 and TRBJ1-3, with D possibly being TRBD1 (5 bases). Trimming pared 0 bases from V and 3 bases from J, leaving 7 bases between. The CDR3 consists of 14 residues. Per germline, CDR1 SGHRS and CDR2 YFSETQ. The chain's CDR3 is CASSLEQVGNTIYF. The CDR3 DNA reads TGCGCCAGCAGCTTGGAACAGGTTGGAAACACCATATATTTT.

The count of this clone is one. J is TRBJ2-7 and V is TRBV29-1, with a weak D call TRBD1 (5 bases). Germline values: CDR1 SQVTM, CDR2 ANQGSEA. This CDR3 spans 17 amino acids. V was clipped by 5 bases and J by 1 base, with 24 bases between them. The CDR3 DNA is TGCAGCGTTACAAGTAACAGGTCCTGGCGAGCGTCCTACGAGCAGTACTTC. Protein sequence: CSVTSNRSWRASYEQYF.

In its sample, this clone was seen a few times. This chain joins TRBV6-5 and TRBJ2-3; D possibly corresponds to TRBD1 (5 bases). The CDR3 covers 13 residues. V was cut by 2 bases and J by 4 bases, with 7 bases left in between. Germline values: CDR1 MNHEY, CDR2 SVGAGI. The CDR3 spells CASSYTGPDTQYF. In DNA, the CDR3 is TGTGCCAGCAGTTACACAGGCCCAGATACGCAGTATTTT.

The chain employs TRBV29-1 and TRBJ2-2; possibly TRBD2 for D (6 bases). V was pared by 0 bases and J by 4 bases, with 15 bases between. The germline V gene has CDR1 SQVTM and CDR2 ANQGSEA. The CDR3 is made up of 16 amino acids. CDR3 residues: CSVEDQGGIGTGELFF. In nucleotides, the CDR3 is TGCAGCGTTGAAGATCAGGGCGGGATCGGCACCGGGGAGCTGTTTTTT.

V is TRBV20-1 and J is TRBJ2-5; the D gene is possibly TRBD2 (6 bases). The germline gives CDR1 DFQATT, CDR2 SNEGSKA (reference sequence). The CDR3 spans 11 residues. V gave up 0 bases and J gave up 13 bases, with 12 bases separating them. CDR3 DNA sequence: TGCAGTGCTAGAGACGGGACTCTCACGTACTTC. This sequence encodes CSARDGTLTYF.

The chain is built from TRBV4-2 and TRBJ1-4; D is uncertain. Trimming shortened V by 4 bases and J by 8 bases, and 23 bases separated the two germline ends. The CDR3 totals 17 residues. The V gene's germline CDR1 is LGHNA and CDR2 YNFKEQ. The CDR3, as DNA: TGTGCCAGCAGCCCATCTTTGAGAGGATCACAAGCCGAAAAACTGTTTTTT. It encodes CASSPSLRGSQAEKLFF.

The chain links TRBV6-2 or TRBV6-3 to TRBJ1-2; 11 bases are a match to TRBD1. V gave up 2 bases and J gave up 6 bases; unmatched junction bases: 8. This CDR3 has 16 residues. Germline loops: CDR1 MNHEY, CDR2 SVGEGT. DNA of the CDR3: TGTGCCAGCAGTTACCCCTCGGGACAGGGGGTAAATGGCTACACCTTC. It encodes CASSYPSGQGVNGYTF.